This T cell receptor beta chain was profiled in a study of cytomegalovirus exposure and HLA in healthy donors. Whole-study results and caveats: The study labeled 180 or so TCR beta chains cytomegalovirus-associated. Earlier analysis found most TCR beta V segments productive about 90% or about 30% of the time.

Germline V gene lookup returns CDR1 LGHNA and CDR2 YNFKEQ. V was shortened by 4 bases and J by 4 bases, with 13 bases between the two germline ends. The CDR3 sequence is 14 residues long. This clone appeared a few times. The antigen is undetermined. In the PCR, 60 Vbeta and 13 Jbeta primers were used. Only in-frame clones appear in the TCRdb table, and some are missing; sequencing was by immunoSEQ multiplex PCR. This table holds 130,000 to 150,000 clones, around 77% found once. Sequencing was performed on PBMCs. This receptor was identified in a woman aged 45 to 65 in good health and CMV-seronegative. V and J are TRBV4-2 and TRBJ1-1, with a possible D match to TRBD1 (5 bases). The CDR3 DNA sequence: TGTGCCAGCAGCCCCGAGGAGGGGTTCACTGAAGCTTTCTTT. This translates into CASSPEEGFTEAFF.